The rows below give T cell receptor beta chains drawn from one sample of a study of blood T cell repertoires in COVID-19. Profiled with immunoSEQ multiplex PCR; TCRdb holds only in-frame clones, not every one. The sample holds 200,000 to 250,000 clones, 87% seen once. Sequencing used peripheral blood. The receptors were sampled from a woman between 18 and 30 years old who had recovered from COVID-19. Both conserved end residues are part of each CDR3. Fields, in order: CDR3 protein, CDR3 DNA, D gene, J gene, V gene, clone size. A D gene is named only where the DNA matches it firmly. Clone size is stated in some rows and not others, as once, few, many or a class when expanded.

cdr3_aa: CASSQDLLFGAFF
cdr3_nt: TGTGCCAGCAGCCAAGATCTTTTGTTCGGGGCTTTCTTT
d_call: NA
j_call: TRBJ1-1
v_call: TRBV14
clone_size: NA

cdr3_aa: CASRTFALEWSEDYGYTF
cdr3_nt: TGTGCCAGCAGGACATTTGCACTTGAGTGGTCGGAAGACTATGGCTACACCTTC
d_call: NA
j_call: TRBJ1-2
v_call: TRBV27
clone_size: NA

cdr3_aa: CSASPGAAYNEQFF
cdr3_nt: TGCAGTGCTAGTCCAGGGGCTGCCTACAATGAGCAGTTCTTC
d_call: NA
j_call: TRBJ2-1
v_call: TRBV20-1
clone_size: NA

cdr3_aa: CSAGDYVREQYF
cdr3_nt: TGCAGCGCCGGAGACTACGTCCGAGAGCAGTACTTC
d_call: NA
j_call: TRBJ2-7
v_call: TRBV29-1
clone_size: NA

cdr3_aa: CASSQAAGELNIQYF
cdr3_nt: TGCGCCAGCAGCCAAGCAGCGGGAGAGTTGAACATTCAGTACTTC
d_call: TRBD2
j_call: TRBJ2-4
v_call: TRBV4-1
clone_size: NA

cdr3_aa: CASSQGAHQPQHF
cdr3_nt: TGTGCCAGTTCTCAGGGTGCTCATCAGCCCCAGCATTTT
d_call: NA
j_call: TRBJ1-5
v_call: TRBV6-5
clone_size: once

cdr3_aa: CASSLNGASGSLGTDTQYF
cdr3_nt: TGTGCCAGCAGTCTCAACGGGGCTAGCGGGAGTTTGGGCACAGATACGCAGTATTTT
d_call: TRBD2
j_call: TRBJ2-3
v_call: TRBV6-6
clone_size: NA

cdr3_aa: CASSMAGGLSYEQYF
cdr3_nt: TGTGCCAGTAGTATGGCGGGAGGGCTCTCCTACGAGCAGTACTTC
d_call: TRBD2
j_call: TRBJ2-7
v_call: TRBV19
clone_size: NA

cdr3_aa: CASSRGGAGTDTQYF
cdr3_nt: TGTGCCAGCTCACGGGGGGGAGCCGGCACAGATACGCAGTATTTT
d_call: TRBD2
j_call: TRBJ2-3
v_call: TRBV18
clone_size: NA

cdr3_aa: CASSWGTAFYNEQFF
cdr3_nt: TGTGCCAGCAGCTGGGGGACAGCTTTCTACAATGAGCAGTTCTTC
d_call: TRBD1
j_call: TRBJ2-1
v_call: TRBV5-6
clone_size: NA

cdr3_aa: CASTTTREVGTQYF
cdr3_nt: TGTGCCAGTACCACGACCAGGGAGGTCGGTACGCAGTATTTT
d_call: NA
j_call: TRBJ2-3
v_call: TRBV19
clone_size: NA

cdr3_aa: CASSPRGALEKKLFF
cdr3_nt: TGTGCCAGCAGTCCCCGGGGGGCCTTAGAGAAAAAACTGTTTTTT
d_call: NA
j_call: TRBJ1-4
v_call: TRBV28
clone_size: NA

cdr3_aa: CASSPLAGGKSNEQFF
cdr3_nt: TGTGCCAGCAGCCCTCTAGCGGGAGGGAAATCGAATGAGCAGTTCTTC
d_call: TRBD2
j_call: TRBJ2-1
v_call: TRBV7-3
clone_size: NA

cdr3_aa: CASSWTGEGGYTF
cdr3_nt: TGTGCCAGCAGTTGGACAGGGGAGGGGGGCTACACCTTC
d_call: TRBD1
j_call: TRBJ1-2
v_call: TRBV6-5
clone_size: NA

cdr3_aa: CASSQSTSGREDNEQFF
cdr3_nt: TGCGCCAGCAGCCAAAGCACTAGCGGGAGGGAGGACAATGAGCAGTTCTTC
d_call: TRBD2
j_call: TRBJ2-1
v_call: TRBV5-1
clone_size: NA

cdr3_aa: CASSLGGTPNTEAFF
cdr3_nt: TGTGCCAGCAGCTTAGGTGGGACACCGAACACTGAAGCTTTCTTT
d_call: NA
j_call: TRBJ1-1
v_call: TRBV7-6
clone_size: NA

cdr3_aa: CASKASGASTDTQYF
cdr3_nt: TGTGCCAGCAAGGCTAGCGGGGCTAGCACAGATACGCAGTATTTT
d_call: TRBD2
j_call: TRBJ2-3
v_call: TRBV7-3
clone_size: NA

cdr3_aa: CASSYSSGWETQYF
cdr3_nt: TGTGCCAGCAGTTACTCAAGCGGGTGGGAGACCCAGTACTTC
d_call: NA
j_call: TRBJ2-5
v_call: TRBV6-6
clone_size: NA

cdr3_aa: CASSRDSSYNEQFF
cdr3_nt: TGTGCCAGCAGCCGGGACAGCTCCTACAATGAGCAGTTCTTC
d_call: TRBD1
j_call: TRBJ2-1
v_call: TRBV5-5
clone_size: NA

cdr3_aa: CASSLGRGNQPQHF
cdr3_nt: TGTGCCAGCAGTTTAGGCAGGGGCAATCAGCCCCAGCATTTT
d_call: NA
j_call: TRBJ1-5
v_call: TRBV27
clone_size: NA

cdr3_aa: CASSPRGWGNNSPLHF
cdr3_nt: TGTGCCAGCAGCCCCCGAGGGTGGGGTAATAATTCACCCCTCCACTTT
d_call: NA
j_call: TRBJ1-6
v_call: TRBV9
clone_size: NA

cdr3_aa: CASSDPDSVTIYGYTF
cdr3_nt: TGTGCCAGCAGCGACCCAGACAGCGTCACTATCTATGGCTACACCTTC
d_call: NA
j_call: TRBJ1-2
v_call: TRBV9
clone_size: NA

cdr3_aa: CASSLAGYSLTDTQYF
cdr3_nt: TGTGCCAGTAGTCTGGCAGGGTATTCTCTCACAGATACGCAGTATTTT
d_call: NA
j_call: TRBJ2-3
v_call: TRBV19
clone_size: NA

cdr3_aa: CASSAGYNEQFF
cdr3_nt: TGTGCCAGCAGCGCGGGATACAATGAGCAGTTCTTC
d_call: NA
j_call: TRBJ2-1
v_call: TRBV11-3
clone_size: NA

cdr3_aa: CASSQDMGLPYNEQFF
cdr3_nt: TGTGCCAGCAGCCAAGATATGGGACTTCCTTACAATGAGCAGTTCTTC
d_call: NA
j_call: TRBJ2-1
v_call: TRBV4-2
clone_size: NA

cdr3_aa: CASSTGRRSYEQYF
cdr3_nt: TGTGCCAGCAGTACAGGGCGAAGGTCCTACGAGCAGTACTTC
d_call: NA
j_call: TRBJ2-7
v_call: TRBV27
clone_size: NA

cdr3_aa: CAGSQGTQNTIYF
cdr3_nt: TGTGCCGGTTCGCAGGGAACTCAAAACACCATATATTTT
d_call: NA
j_call: TRBJ1-3
v_call: TRBV5-6
clone_size: NA

cdr3_aa: CASSIKLGTGKSNNEQFF
cdr3_nt: TGTGCCAGTAGTATAAAATTGGGCACAGGTAAGTCCAACAATGAGCAGTTCTTC
d_call: NA
j_call: TRBJ2-1
v_call: TRBV19
clone_size: NA

cdr3_aa: CASTLGLNEKLFF
cdr3_nt: TGTGCCAGCACCCTAGGACTCAATGAAAAACTGTTTTTT
d_call: NA
j_call: TRBJ1-4
v_call: TRBV13
clone_size: NA

cdr3_aa: CASSYSRGDPYGYTF
cdr3_nt: TGTGCCAGCAGTTACTCCAGGGGTGATCCGTATGGCTACACCTTC
d_call: NA
j_call: TRBJ1-2
v_call: TRBV6-5
clone_size: NA

cdr3_aa: CASSVRLAANTGELFF
cdr3_nt: TGTGCCAGCAGCGTAAGACTAGCGGCGAACACCGGGGAGCTGTTTTTT
d_call: TRBD2
j_call: TRBJ2-2
v_call: TRBV7-2
clone_size: NA

cdr3_aa: CASSYGGSYEQYF
cdr3_nt: TGTGCCAGCAGTTATGGGGGGTCCTACGAGCAGTACTTC
d_call: NA
j_call: TRBJ2-7
v_call: TRBV6-5
clone_size: NA

cdr3_aa: CASSLEDPASGSYEQYF
cdr3_nt: TGTGCCAGCAGCTTAGAAGATCCGGCTAGCGGGAGCTACGAGCAGTACTTC
d_call: TRBD2
j_call: TRBJ2-7
v_call: TRBV7-6
clone_size: NA

cdr3_aa: CASSTTAGRYF
cdr3_nt: TGTGCCAGCAGCACCACCGCGGGCCGGTACTTC
d_call: NA
j_call: TRBJ2-5
v_call: TRBV11-2
clone_size: NA

cdr3_aa: CASSYSSGTVYNEQFF
cdr3_nt: TGTGCCAGCAGTTACTCGTCCGGGACAGTTTACAATGAGCAGTTCTTC
d_call: TRBD1
j_call: TRBJ2-1
v_call: TRBV6-5
clone_size: NA

cdr3_aa: CASSQGLAYNEQFF
cdr3_nt: TGTGCCAGCAGCCAGGGACTAGCCTACAATGAGCAGTTCTTC
d_call: TRBD2
j_call: TRBJ2-1
v_call: TRBV7-9
clone_size: NA

cdr3_aa: CARGGSSYNEQFF
cdr3_nt: TGTGCCAGGGGAGGGAGCTCCTACAATGAGCAGTTCTTC
d_call: TRBD2
j_call: TRBJ2-1
v_call: TRBV2
clone_size: NA

cdr3_aa: CARHPGTSNSPLHF
cdr3_nt: TGTGCCAGACACCCCGGGACAAGCAATTCACCCCTCCACTTT
d_call: NA
j_call: TRBJ1-6
v_call: TRBV6-4
clone_size: once

cdr3_aa: CASSLGTGGGQAFF
cdr3_nt: TGTGCCAGCAGTTTAGGGACAGGGGGCGGTCAAGCTTTCTTT
d_call: TRBD1
j_call: TRBJ1-1
v_call: TRBV27
clone_size: NA

cdr3_aa: CASSYSGGNEQFF
cdr3_nt: TGTGCCAGCAGTTACTCAGGGGGCAATGAGCAGTTCTTC
d_call: TRBD1
j_call: TRBJ2-1
v_call: TRBV27
clone_size: NA

cdr3_aa: CASSYSTVDYGYTF
cdr3_nt: TGTGCCAGCAGTTACTCGACAGTTGACTATGGCTACACCTTC
d_call: NA
j_call: TRBJ1-2
v_call: TRBV6-5
clone_size: few

cdr3_aa: CASSLGRAPYF
cdr3_nt: TGTGCCAGCAGCTTAGGGCGGGCCCCATACTTC
d_call: NA
j_call: TRBJ2-5
v_call: TRBV7-2
clone_size: NA

cdr3_aa: CASSPRLAGNEQYF
cdr3_nt: TGCGCCAGCAGCCCCCGACTAGCGGGAAACGAGCAGTACTTC
d_call: TRBD2
j_call: TRBJ2-7
v_call: TRBV4-3
clone_size: NA